This T cell receptor (beta chain) was recorded in a study of cytomegalovirus exposure and HLA in healthy donors. 60 Vbeta and 13 Jbeta primers were used in PCR. The data were produced by immunoSEQ multiplex PCR, yet TCRdb's version contains in-frame clones alone and is incomplete. The repertoire includes roughly 120,000 clones, almost 70% of them detected once, and just over 8.5% sits in the top ten. Per germline, CDR1 MNHEY and CDR2 SMNVEV (reference sequence). The CDR3 has 17 residues. V was trimmed by 1 base and J by 0 bases, leaving 13 bases between them. Sequencing was done on a sample of PBMCs. This chain connects TRBV27 to TRBJ1-3, with a weak D call TRBD1 (6 bases). The TCR sequence derives from a young man in good health and CMV-seropositive. As DNA, the CDR3 is TGTGCCAGCAGTTTATTGGGACATCCTTACTCTGGAAACACCATATATTTT. Amino acid sequence: CASSLLGHPYSGNTIYF.